A single T cell receptor beta chain is shown here with its context. Documented time point: pre-treatment baseline. Trimming pared 5 bases from V and 2 bases from J, leaving 10 bases between. The length of the CDR3 is 14 residues. Germline CDR1 reads SGHVS; CDR2 reads FNYEAQ. These data originate in a study of blood T cell dynamics during melanoma immunotherapy. Each bulk PBMC sample had 300 to 400 ng DNA loaded. Produced via immunoSEQ multiplex PCR; TCRdb's table is partial and in-frame only. Of 12,000 or so clones detected, roughly 91% appear once; the ten largest clones hold over 3%. The chain has TRBV7-6 and TRBJ2-1; TRBD1 or TRBD2 may be the D gene (7 bases each). The specimen comprised blood, sampled from a patient treated with checkpoint blockade. This TCR came from a human donor with melanoma. The CDR3: CASSPGGAYNEQFF. The CDR3 bases are TGTGCCAGCAGCCCAGGGGGGGCCTACAATGAGCAGTTCTTC.